This T cell receptor beta chain was found in a study of T cells in Graves' hyperthyroidism and ophthalmopathy. This clonotype was detected only a few times. The ends lost 3 bases at V and 5 bases at J; junction bases unmatched: 14. In germline, CDR1 is SSHAT, CDR2 FNYEAQ (reference sequence). The CDR3 contains 17 residues. RNA transcripts yielded amplified TCR beta CDR3 regions. An initial round of RT-PCR targeting the TCR CDR3 relied on the HTBI primer set. TCRdb fed the multiplex PCR reads into MiXCR, producing one record per CDR3 protein. The sample contains more than 550,000 distinct CDR3 sequences, just under 45% of which appear only once.

The rearrangement links TRBV7-7 to TRBJ2-5; TRBD2 aligns across 8 bases. The sequence came from an adult man with Graves' disease, either hyperthyroidism or ophthalmopathy (not recorded which). The sample was peripheral blood or thyroid tissue (not recorded which). The CDR3 bases are TGTGCCAGCAGCTTGACCCCCGGGGGGGTTATTTGGGAGACCCAGTACTTC. Its translation: CASSLTPGGVIWETQYF.